This paragraph reports one T cell receptor beta chain. In the authors' methods: Nucleated cell number was recorded as an estimate derived from reference gene primer amplification. TCRdb's copy holds only in-frame clones and misses some; the assay was immunoSEQ multiplex PCR. D and trimming come from the DNA, and the V and J calls and clone size come from that table. The sample includes about 250,000 clones, approximately 89% of them seen just once. The data are from a study of blood T cell repertoires in COVID-19. Study background: Samples came from the United States, Italy and Spain, spanning acute and convalescent COVID-19. PBMCs, B-cell-depleted T cells, or T cells were the source of the cDNA or gDNA that made up the material.

CDR1 is MDHEN and CDR2 is SYDVKM in the germline V gene. V lost 7 bases, J lost 3 bases, and 16 bases lay in between. CDR3 length: 15 amino acids. Sequences were obtained from peripheral blood. This chain links TRBV28 with TRBJ1-5; a possible D gene is TRBD1 (6 bases). The origin of this receptor is an older woman who had recovered from COVID-19. The CDR3 reads CASTLPGQNNQPQHF. CDR3 sequence (DNA): TGTGCCAGCACCCTACCGGGACAAAACAATCAGCCCCAGCATTTT.